Presented here are 3 T cell receptor beta chains from one specimen sequenced in a study of T cell repertoires in cytomegalovirus infection. TCRdb used MiXCR to reprocess the reads, holding one entry per CDR3 protein. The data contain around 430,000 distinct CDR3 sequences, about 44% of them seen just once; the ten biggest clones take up around 45%. What these receptors recognize is not known. Sample: cultured PBMCs, taken from culture after CMV antigen stimulation. Every receptor here comes from a human donor in good health (CMV status not recorded). Some clones in this sample may be carry-over from other donors' samples.

The chain recombines TRBV28 with TRBJ1-4; perhaps TRBD1 as D (6 bases). Trimming removed 8 bases at V and 5 bases at J, with 15 bases between. The CDR3 spans 14 residues. Germline V lookup: CDR1 MDHEN, CDR2 SYDVKM. Written as DNA, the CDR3 is TGTGCCAGCTCAGGACAGAGAGGGAATGAAAAACTGTTTTTT. It encodes CASSGQRGNEKLFF.

This chain links TRBV12-3 or TRBV12-4 with TRBJ2-7; a possible D gene is TRBD1 (5 bases). The CDR3 consists of 13 residues. V was clipped by 10 bases and J by 3 bases, with 16 bases between them. The CDR3 here is CAILGPGHYEQYF. Written as DNA, the CDR3 is TGTGCCATTCTGGGGCCCGGGCACTACGAGCAGTACTTC.

The CDR3 region has the DNA TGTGCCAGCAGCTTAGCGCTGGCCCGGAGATGGACACCCCTCCACTTT. Residues: CASSLALARRWTPLHF. The rearrangement links TRBV7-8 to TRBJ1-6; D is uncertain. CDR1 SGHVS and CDR2 FQNEAQ come from the germline V gene. The CDR3 is 16 amino acids. Trimming removed 0 bases from V and 11 bases from J, with 17 bases in between.